Here is one T cell receptor beta chain with its context. Its cognate antigen is unknown. Template switching by 5'RACE produced TCR cDNA, adding a universal primer site and UMIs. TCRdb re-called the 5' RACE reads through MiXCR, storing one row per CDR3 protein. The sample lists about 500,000 distinct CDR3 sequences, 17% occurring once. This specimen belongs to a study of T cells after yellow fever vaccination. Study-level results: Within FACS-sorted repertoires, abundant clonotypes contaminating from the bulk population could be present. CD4 and CD8 compartments shared a small share of clonotypes, likely from convergent recombination. Primary-vaccination clones mostly resurfaced post-booster (around 96% CD4, around 88% CD8).

CDR1 is LGHNA and CDR2 is YSLEER in the germline V gene. V was pared by 5 bases and J by 5 bases, with 6 bases of the junction left unmatched. The CDR3 is 14 residues long. The material was PBMCs, obtained 5 days after the first yellow fever vaccination. The chain employs TRBV4-3 and TRBJ1-2; 9 bases line up with TRBD1. The receptor was derived from a man aged 18 to 35 who received the YFV17D yellow fever vaccine. The CDR3 DNA is TGCGCCAGCAGCGACTCCGGGACAGGGTATGGCTACACCTTC. It is translated as CASSDSGTGYGYTF.